These T cell receptor beta chains were read from a single sample in a study of neurological immune-mediated disorders. TCRdb re-called the 5' RACE reads through MiXCR, storing one row per CDR3 protein. This table has tens of thousands of distinct CDR3 sequences, 9% to 12% appearing once. The sequencing input was PBMCs. The receptors were sampled from a man in his forties in good health. Both conserved end residues are part of each CDR3. The D gene is left open where the match is weak. Part of the rows lack a size; the others show once, few, many or a class for expanded clones.

size: many
V: TRBV5-1
D: TRBD2
J: TRBJ2-6
CDR3: CASRTGGRSGANVLTF
DNA: TGCGCCAGCAGAACGGGGGGACGCTCTGGGGCCAACGTCCTGACTTTC

size: many
V: TRBV20-1
D: .
J: TRBJ2-3
CDR3: CSARLAKSTDTQYF
DNA: TGCAGTGCTAGACTAGCGAAAAGCACAGATACGCAGTATTTT

size: many
V: TRBV29-1
D: .
J: TRBJ1-2
CDR3: CSALGPPGYGYTF
DNA: TGCAGCGCTTTAGGACCGCCCGGATATGGCTACACCTTC

size: many
V: TRBV4-2
D: TRBD2
J: TRBJ2-2
CDR3: CASSQESGGPKVGELFF
DNA: TGTGCCAGCAGCCAAGAGAGCGGGGGGCCCAAGGTCGGGGAGCTGTTTTTT

size: .
V: TRBV20-1
D: .
J: TRBJ1-2
CDR3: CSARDPGSGGYTF
DNA: TGCAGTGCTAGAGACCCAGGGAGCGGTGGCTACACCTTC

size: many
V: TRBV7-8
D: TRBD1
J: TRBJ2-7
CDR3: CASSPRTGRTYEQYF
DNA: TGTGCCAGCAGCCCCCGGACAGGGAGGACCTACGAGCAGTACTTC

size: many
V: TRBV27
D: .
J: TRBJ2-2
CDR3: CASSPYGTGELFF
DNA: TGTGCCAGCAGTCCCTACGGAACCGGGGAGCTGTTTTTT

size: few
V: TRBV14
D: .
J: TRBJ1-1
CDR3: CASRPSIWSEAFF
DNA: TGTGCCAGCAGGCCGTCAATTTGGTCTGAAGCTTTCTTT

size: .
V: TRBV29-1
D: TRBD2
J: TRBJ2-1
CDR3: CSARTSGGLRDNERFF
DNA: TGCAGCGCCAGGACTAGCGGGGGCCTAAGGGACAATGAGCGGTTCTTC

size: many
V: TRBV7-2
D: TRBD2
J: TRBJ2-1
CDR3: CASSSGLAGSDEQFF
DNA: TGTGCCAGCAGCTCGGGACTAGCGGGATCAGATGAGCAGTTCTTC

size: many
V: TRBV24-1
D: TRBD1
J: TRBJ2-3
CDR3: CATSDPTTGEDTDTQYF
DNA: TGTGCCACCAGTGACCCAACGACAGGGGAAGACACAGATACGCAGTATTTT

size: many
V: TRBV7-9
D: .
J: TRBJ2-1
CDR3: CASTLEGGLNNEQFF
DNA: TGTGCCAGCACCTTGGAGGGGGGGCTAAACAATGAGCAGTTCTTC

size: many
V: TRBV12-3/TRBV12-4
D: .
J: TRBJ1-5
CDR3: CASSWGDVQPQHF
DNA: TGTGCCAGCAGTTGGGGGGATGTTCAGCCCCAGCATTTT

size: many
V: TRBV11-2
D: TRBD2
J: TRBJ2-2
CDR3: CASSLSGSIPGELFF
DNA: TGTGCCAGCAGCTTAAGCGGGAGCATCCCCGGGGAGCTGTTTTTT

size: many
V: TRBV4-2
D: .
J: TRBJ2-1
CDR3: CASSQDGAESSYNEQFF
DNA: TGTGCCAGCAGCCAAGACGGGGCGGAAAGCTCCTACAATGAGCAGTTCTTC

size: .
V: TRBV29-1
D: .
J: TRBJ2-3
CDR3: CSVEDVGQTTDTQYF
DNA: TGCAGCGTTGAAGATGTCGGACAGACCACAGATACGCAGTATTTT

size: many
V: TRBV6-1
D: TRBD2
J: TRBJ2-1
CDR3: CASSPGVAGYNEQFF
DNA: TGTGCCAGCTCCCCGGGGGTAGCGGGTTACAATGAGCAGTTCTTC

size: many
V: TRBV6-2/TRBV6-3
D: TRBD2
J: TRBJ2-2
CDR3: CASRTSGVGELFF
DNA: TGTGCCAGCAGGACTAGCGGGGTCGGGGAGCTGTTTTTT

size: many
V: TRBV7-8
D: TRBD1
J: TRBJ1-4
CDR3: CASSPGTGRMAELFF
DNA: TGTGCCAGCAGCCCTGGGACAGGGAGGATGGCAGAACTGTTTTTT

size: .
V: TRBV7-2
D: TRBD2
J: TRBJ2-1
CDR3: CASSLVPAGRNEQFF
DNA: TGTGCCAGCAGCTTAGTGCCAGCGGGGAGGAATGAGCAGTTCTTC

size: .
V: TRBV3-1
D: .
J: TRBJ2-3
CDR3: CASRGRALGDTQYF
DNA: TGTGCCAGCAGAGGCAGGGCCCTAGGGGATACGCAGTATTTT

size: many
V: TRBV5-1
D: TRBD1
J: TRBJ2-7
CDR3: CASRQGANGYEQYF
DNA: TGCGCCAGCAGACAGGGGGCTAATGGCTACGAGCAGTACTTC

size: many
V: TRBV7-2
D: .
J: TRBJ1-2
CDR3: CASSLGAVGGYGYTF
DNA: TGTGCCAGCAGCTTAGGAGCAGTAGGGGGCTATGGCTACACCTTC

size: many
V: TRBV27
D: TRBD1
J: TRBJ2-7
CDR3: CASSLPTGAPYEQYF
DNA: TGTGCCAGCAGTTTACCGACAGGGGCCCCCTACGAGCAGTACTTC

size: many
V: TRBV28
D: TRBD1
J: TRBJ1-2
CDR3: CASSLNHRGQAYGYTF
DNA: TGTGCCAGCAGTTTGAATCACAGGGGGCAGGCCTATGGCTACACCTTC

size: many
V: TRBV14
D: .
J: TRBJ2-7
CDR3: CASSQVGGKRYEQYF
DNA: TGTGCCAGCAGCCAAGTGGGCGGGAAAAGGTACGAGCAGTACTTC

size: .
V: TRBV20-1
D: .
J: TRBJ1-1
CDR3: CSASSPGGRSTEAFF
DNA: TGCAGTGCTAGTTCCCCCGGGGGGCGTAGCACTGAAGCTTTCTTT

size: many
V: TRBV20-1
D: .
J: TRBJ2-2
CDR3: CSAANTGELFF
DNA: TGCAGTGCTGCGAACACCGGGGAGCTGTTTTTT